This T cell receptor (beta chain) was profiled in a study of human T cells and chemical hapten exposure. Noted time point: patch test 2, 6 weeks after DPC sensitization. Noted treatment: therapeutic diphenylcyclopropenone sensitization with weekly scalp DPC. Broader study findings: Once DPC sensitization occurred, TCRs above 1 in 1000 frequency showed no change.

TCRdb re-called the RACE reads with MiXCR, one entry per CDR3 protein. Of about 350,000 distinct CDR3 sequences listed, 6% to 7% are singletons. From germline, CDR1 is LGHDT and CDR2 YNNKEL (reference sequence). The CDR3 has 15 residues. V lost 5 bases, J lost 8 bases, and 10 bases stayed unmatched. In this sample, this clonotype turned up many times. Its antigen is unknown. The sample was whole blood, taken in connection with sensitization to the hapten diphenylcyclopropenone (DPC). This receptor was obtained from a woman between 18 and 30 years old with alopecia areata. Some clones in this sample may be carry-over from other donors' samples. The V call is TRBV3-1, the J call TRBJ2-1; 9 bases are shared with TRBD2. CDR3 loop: CASSYVRGGSDEQFF. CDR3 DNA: TGTGCCAGCAGCTACGTGCGGGGGGGCTCGGATGAGCAGTTCTTC.